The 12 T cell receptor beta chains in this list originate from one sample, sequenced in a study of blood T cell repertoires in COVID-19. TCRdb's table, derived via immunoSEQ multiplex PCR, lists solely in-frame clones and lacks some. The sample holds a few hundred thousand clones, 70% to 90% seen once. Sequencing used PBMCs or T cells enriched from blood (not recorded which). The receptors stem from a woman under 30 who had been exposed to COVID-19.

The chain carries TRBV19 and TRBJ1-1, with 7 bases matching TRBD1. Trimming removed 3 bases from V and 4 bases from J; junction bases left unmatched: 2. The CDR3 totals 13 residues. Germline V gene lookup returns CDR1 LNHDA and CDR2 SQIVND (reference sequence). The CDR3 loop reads CASSIAGGTEAFF. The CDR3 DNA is TGTGCCAGTAGTATCGCAGGGGGCACTGAAGCTTTCTTT.

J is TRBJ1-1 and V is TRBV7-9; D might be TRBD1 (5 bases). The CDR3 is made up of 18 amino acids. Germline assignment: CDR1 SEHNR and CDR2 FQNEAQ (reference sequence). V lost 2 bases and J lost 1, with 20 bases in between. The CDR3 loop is CASSLSTILGAWNTEAFF. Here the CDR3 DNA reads TGTGCCAGCAGCTTATCCACAATTCTAGGGGCATGGAACACTGAAGCTTTCTTT.

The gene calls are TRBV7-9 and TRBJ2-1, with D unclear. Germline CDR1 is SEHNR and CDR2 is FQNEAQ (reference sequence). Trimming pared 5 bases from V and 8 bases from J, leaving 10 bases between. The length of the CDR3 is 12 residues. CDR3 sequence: CASSLGSYEQFF. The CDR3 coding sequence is TGTGCCAGCAGCCTCGGTAGTTATGAGCAGTTCTTC.

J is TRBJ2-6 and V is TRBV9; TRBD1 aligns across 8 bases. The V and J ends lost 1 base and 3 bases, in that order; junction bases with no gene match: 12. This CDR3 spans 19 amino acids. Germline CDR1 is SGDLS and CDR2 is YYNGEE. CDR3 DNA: TGTGCCAGCAGCGTAACTCGGACAGGGAGTGGCTATGGGGCCAACGTCCTGACTTTC. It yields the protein CASSVTRTGSGYGANVLTF. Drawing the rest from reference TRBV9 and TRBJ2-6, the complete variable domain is DSGVTQTPKHLITATGQRVTLRCSPRSGDLSVYWYQQSLDQGLQFLIQYYNGEERAKGNILERFSAQQFPDLHSELNLSSLELGDSALYFCASSVTRTGSGYGANVLTFGAGSRLTVL.

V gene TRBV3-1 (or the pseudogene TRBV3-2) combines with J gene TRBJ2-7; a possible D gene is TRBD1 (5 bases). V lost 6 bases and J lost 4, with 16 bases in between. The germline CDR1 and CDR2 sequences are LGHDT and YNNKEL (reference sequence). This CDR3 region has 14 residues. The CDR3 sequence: CASRGAATNYEQYF. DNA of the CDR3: TGTGCCAGCAGAGGGGCAGCGACGAATTACGAGCAGTACTTC.

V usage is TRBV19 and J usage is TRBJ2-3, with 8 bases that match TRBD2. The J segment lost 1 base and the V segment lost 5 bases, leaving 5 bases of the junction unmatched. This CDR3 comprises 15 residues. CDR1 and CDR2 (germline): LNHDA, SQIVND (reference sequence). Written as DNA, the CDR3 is TGTGCCAGTAGTCGTGGAGCGGGGGGCACAGATACGCAGTATTTT. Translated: CASSRGAGGTDTQYF.

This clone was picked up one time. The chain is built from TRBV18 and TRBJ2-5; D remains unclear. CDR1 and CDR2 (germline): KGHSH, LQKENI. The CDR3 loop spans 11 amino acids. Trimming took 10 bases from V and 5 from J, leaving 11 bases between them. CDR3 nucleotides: TGTGCCACCCGGAGTATGGAGACCCAGTACTTC. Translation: CATRSMETQYF.

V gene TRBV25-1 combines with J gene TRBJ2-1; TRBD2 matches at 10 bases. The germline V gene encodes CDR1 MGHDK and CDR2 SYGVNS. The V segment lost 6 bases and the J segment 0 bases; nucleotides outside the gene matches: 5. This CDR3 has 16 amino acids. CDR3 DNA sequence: TGTGCCAGCAGCAGAGCGGGAGGGAGCTCCTACAATGAGCAGTTCTTC. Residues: CASSRAGGSSYNEQFF.

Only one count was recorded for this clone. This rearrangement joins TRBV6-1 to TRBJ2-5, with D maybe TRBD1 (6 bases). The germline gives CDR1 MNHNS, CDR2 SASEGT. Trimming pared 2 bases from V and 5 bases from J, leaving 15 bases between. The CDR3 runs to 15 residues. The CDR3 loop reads CASSEPGTPKETQYF. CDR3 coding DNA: TGTGCCAGCAGTGAACCTGGGACACCGAAGGAGACCCAGTACTTC.

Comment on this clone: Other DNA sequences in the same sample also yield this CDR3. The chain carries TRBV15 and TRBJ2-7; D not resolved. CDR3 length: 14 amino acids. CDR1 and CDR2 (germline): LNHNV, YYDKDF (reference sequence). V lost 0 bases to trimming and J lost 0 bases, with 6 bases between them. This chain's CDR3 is CATSRDPGSYEQYF. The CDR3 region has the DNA TGTGCCACCAGCAGAGACCCAGGCTCCTACGAGCAGTACTTC. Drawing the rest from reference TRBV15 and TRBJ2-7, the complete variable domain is DAMVIQNPRYQVTQFGKPVTLSCSQTLNHNVMYWYQQKSSQAPKLLFHYYDKDFNNEADTPDNFQSRRPNTSFCFLDIRSPGLGDTAMYLCATSRDPGSYEQYFGPGTRLTVT.

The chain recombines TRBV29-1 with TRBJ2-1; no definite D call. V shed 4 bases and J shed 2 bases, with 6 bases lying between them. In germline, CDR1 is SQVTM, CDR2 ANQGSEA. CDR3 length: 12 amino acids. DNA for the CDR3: TGCAGCGTTGGGCGGACCTACAATGAGCAGTTCTTC. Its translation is CSVGRTYNEQFF.

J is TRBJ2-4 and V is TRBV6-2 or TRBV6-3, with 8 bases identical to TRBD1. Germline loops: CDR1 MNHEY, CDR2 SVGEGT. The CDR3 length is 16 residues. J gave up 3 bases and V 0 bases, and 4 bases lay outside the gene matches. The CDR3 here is CASSYSLDRVKNIQYF. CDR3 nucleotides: TGTGCCAGCAGTTACTCCCTGGACAGGGTCAAAAACATTCAGTACTTC.